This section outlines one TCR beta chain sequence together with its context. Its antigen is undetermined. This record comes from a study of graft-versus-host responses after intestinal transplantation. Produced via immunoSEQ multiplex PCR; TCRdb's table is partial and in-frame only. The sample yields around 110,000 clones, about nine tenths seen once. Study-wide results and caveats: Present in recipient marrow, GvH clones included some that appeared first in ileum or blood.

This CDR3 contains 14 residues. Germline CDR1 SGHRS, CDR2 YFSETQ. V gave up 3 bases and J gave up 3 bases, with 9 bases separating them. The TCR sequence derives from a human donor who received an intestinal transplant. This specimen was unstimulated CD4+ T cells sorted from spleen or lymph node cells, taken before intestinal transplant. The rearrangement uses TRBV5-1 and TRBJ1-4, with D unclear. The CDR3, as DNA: TGCGCCAGCAGCTCTCGGGGTGCTAATGAAAAACTGTTTTTT. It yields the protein CASSSRGANEKLFF.